This TCR beta chain was sequenced for a study of blood T cell repertoires in COVID-19. Here immunoSEQ multiplex PCR was the method, and the copy in TCRdb shows in-frame clones only, minus some. The repertoire holds 300,000 or so clones, with 87% as singletons. Per germline, CDR1 LGHDT and CDR2 YNNKEL (reference sequence). The V segment lost 1 base and the J segment 5 bases; nucleotides outside the gene matches: 6. The CDR3 has 15 residues. The rearrangement links TRBV3-1 (or the pseudogene TRBV3-2) to TRBJ2-5, with 8 bases matching TRBD2. Sequencing was carried out using PBMCs or T cells enriched from blood (not recorded which). This sequence originates from a woman between 25 and 40 years old who had recovered from COVID-19. The CDR3 DNA reads as TGTGCCAGCAGCCAAGGGACTAGCTTTTCGGAGACCCAGTACTTC. This translates into CASSQGTSFSETQYF.